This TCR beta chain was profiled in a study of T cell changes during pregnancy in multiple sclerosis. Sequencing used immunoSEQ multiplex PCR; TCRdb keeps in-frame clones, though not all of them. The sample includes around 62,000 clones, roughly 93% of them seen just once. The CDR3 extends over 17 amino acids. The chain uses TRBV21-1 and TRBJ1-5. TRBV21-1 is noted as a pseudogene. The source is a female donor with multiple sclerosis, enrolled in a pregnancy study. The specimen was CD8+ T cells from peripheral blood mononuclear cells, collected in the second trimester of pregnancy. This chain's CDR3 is CASSWPGGPYSNQPQHF. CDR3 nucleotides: TGTGCCAGCAGCTGGCCCGGGGGGCCATATAGCAATCAGCCCCAGCATTTT.